The 18 T cell receptor beta chains in this list originate from one sample, sequenced in a study of cytomegalovirus exposure and HLA in healthy donors. The protocol was immunoSEQ multiplex PCR, while the TCRdb copy is restricted to in-frame clones and leaves out a portion. Among approximately 150,000 clones listed, 80% to 85% were seen once. The sequenced sample was PBMCs. The origin of the receptors is a man younger than 45 in good health and CMV-seropositive.

The chain links TRBV7-2 to TRBJ2-2; 16 nucleotides agree with TRBD2. The germline V gene has CDR1 SGHTA and CDR2 FQGNSA. V was clipped by 3 bases and J by 5 bases; unmatched bases: 6. This CDR3 region has 18 residues. The CDR3 DNA is TGTGCCAGCAGCTTGGGACTAGCGGGAGGGCCGGAAACCGGGGAGCTGTTTTTT. As protein: CASSLGLAGGPETGELFF. Filled out from reference TRBV7-2 and TRBJ2-2, the complete variable domain reads GAGVSQSPSNKVTEKGKDVELRCDPISGHTALYWYRQSLGQGLEFLIYFQGNSAPDKSGLPSDRFSAERTGGSVSTLTIQRTQQEDSAVYLCASSLGLAGGPETGELFFGEGSRLTVL.

The genes are TRBV5-6 and TRBJ2-3; 10 positions match TRBD2. V trimming: 2 bases; J trimming: 1 base; junction bases outside the gene matches: 4. The CDR3 contains 16 residues. CDR1 is SGHDT and CDR2 is YYEEEE in the germline V gene. The CDR3 DNA reads TGTGCCAGCAGCTTATCCGGGACTAGCGGCACAGATACGCAGTATTTT. This sequence encodes CASSLSGTSGTDTQYF.

This chain uses TRBV6-5 with TRBJ2-5, with 7 bases fitting TRBD2. The germline CDR1 and CDR2 sequences are MNHEY and SVGAGI. J lost 5 bases, V lost 2 bases, and 11 bases had no gene match. CDR3 length: 16 residues. The CDR3 is CASSYAGVLLGETQYF. For the CDR3, the DNA is TGTGCCAGCAGTTACGCGGGGGTCTTACTAGGGGAGACCCAGTACTTC.

This chain connects TRBV15 to TRBJ1-4; D is uncertain. CDR1 is LNHNV and CDR2 is YYDKDF in the germline V gene (reference sequence). Trimming stripped 1 base from V and 3 bases from J, with 15 bases between. This CDR3 has 17 amino acids. In nucleotides, the CDR3 is TGTGCCACCAGCAGAGGGTGGTCAGCAGGTTCTAATGAAAAACTGTTTTTT. Translating gives CATSRGWSAGSNEKLFF.

The chain combines TRBV5-1 with TRBJ1-2; the D is unclear. V shed 1 base and J shed 3 bases, with 10 bases lying between them. The germline gives CDR1 SGHRS, CDR2 YFSETQ. This CDR3 is built from 14 residues. The CDR3 sequence: CASSLMASYYGYTF. DNA of the CDR3: TGCGCCAGCAGCTTGATGGCATCTTACTATGGCTACACCTTC.

The V call is TRBV28, the J call TRBJ2-1; 12 positions agree with TRBD2. CDR3 length: 18 residues. The V gene end was trimmed by 6 bases and the J gene end by 1 base; junction bases not matched to a gene: 10. The germline CDR1 and CDR2 sequences are MDHEN and SYDVKM. The CDR3 coding sequence is TGTGCCAGCAGCCTTAGGGGACTAGCGGGCCCTTCCTACAATGAGCAGTTCTTC. It is translated as CASSLRGLAGPSYNEQFF.

The chain employs TRBV5-6 and TRBJ2-4; D is possibly TRBD2 (6 bases). The CDR3 contains 14 residues. Germline CDR1 and CDR2: SGHDT and YYEEEE. Between the trimmed V and J ends, which lost 3 bases and 8 bases, there was a span of 15 bases. The CDR3 DNA sequence: TGTGCCAGCAGCTCTGGACTATCCAGGGACATTCAGTACTTC. It codes for CASSSGLSRDIQYF.

To note about this clone: At the DNA level, this CDR3 is encoded by other sequences in the same sample as well. This CDR3 is CASSGTGGNEKLFF. The CDR3 DNA sequence: TGTGCCAGCAGCGGGACAGGGGGCAATGAAAAACTGTTTTTT. The gene calls are TRBV9 and TRBJ1-4, with TRBD1 matching over 11 bases. The junction had 0 bases not matched to a gene; V was cut back by 3 bases and J by 5 bases. Germline V gives CDR1 SGDLS, CDR2 YYNGEE. The CDR3 consists of 14 residues.

This chain uses TRBV7-3 with TRBJ2-1; unclear D gene. Germline CDR1 and CDR2: SGHTA and FQGTGA. This CDR3 is built from 15 residues. Deletions cut 6 bases from V and 0 bases from J, with 12 bases between. CDR3 sequence (DNA): TGTGCCAGCAGTGTCGCCCCGAGCTCCTACAATGAGCAGTTCTTC. Translated, it gives CASSVAPSSYNEQFF. Full variable domain (outside the CDR3, taken from reference TRBV7-3 and TRBJ2-1): GAGVSQTPSNKVTEKGKYVELRCDPISGHTALYWYRQSLGQGPEFLIYFQGTGAADDSGLPNDRFFAVRPEGSVSTLKIQRTERGDSAVYLCASSVAPSSYNEQFFGPGTRLTVL.

In its sample, this clone was seen a few times. This rearrangement joins TRBV7-2 to TRBJ2-6; D is unresolved. Deletions cut 3 bases from V and 0 bases from J, with 9 bases between. The CDR3 has 16 residues. Germline V gene lookup returns CDR1 SGHTA and CDR2 FQGNSA. CDR3 amino acids: CASSLMGRSGANVLTF. The CDR3 DNA reads as TGTGCCAGCAGCTTGATGGGCCGCTCTGGGGCCAACGTCCTGACTTTC.

V and J are TRBV6-5 and TRBJ2-7; TRBD2 matches at 8 bases. CDR1 is MNHEY, CDR2 SVGAGI, per germline. V dropped 0 bases and J dropped 3; count of bases not matched to a gene: 4. CDR3 size: 15 residues. The CDR3 DNA follows: TGTGCCAGCAGTTACTCGTCAAGCGGGAGCTACGAGCAGTACTTC. Protein product: CASSYSSSGSYEQYF.

The chain couples TRBV13 to TRBJ2-2, with 7 bases that match TRBD2. Trimming cost V 2 bases and J 5 bases; bases outside gene matches: 8. Germline CDR1 PRHDT, CDR2 FYEKMQ (reference sequence). The CDR3 sequence is 16 residues long. The CDR3 nucleotides read TGTGCCAGCAGCTTACGTACGGGGGGATCTACCGGGGAGCTGTTTTTT. Translation: CASSLRTGGSTGELFF.

The chain combines TRBV11-2 with TRBJ2-2, with a possible D match to TRBD1 (6 bases). Looked up from germline, CDR1 is SGHAT and CDR2 is FQNNGV. The CDR3 covers 17 residues. V was cut by 0 bases and J by 0 bases, with 11 bases left in between. Here the CDR3 reads CASSLDPGHANTGELFF. The CDR3, as DNA: TGTGCCAGCAGCTTAGACCCGGGACACGCGAACACCGGGGAGCTGTTTTTT.

The CDR3 protein is CATSRAGEDTGELFF. Written as DNA, the CDR3 is TGTGCCACCAGCAGAGCGGGAGAGGACACCGGGGAGCTGTTTTTT. V and J are TRBV15 and TRBJ2-2; D perhaps matches TRBD2 (6 bases). Germline-derived CDR1 and CDR2 are LNHNV and YYDKDF (reference sequence). The V end was cut by 1 base, the J end by 3 bases, with 9 bases between. The CDR3 consists of 15 residues. The full variable domain, with the rest looked up from reference TRBV15 and TRBJ2-2, is DAMVIQNPRYQVTQFGKPVTLSCSQTLNHNVMYWYQQKSSQAPKLLFHYYDKDFNNEADTPDNFQSRRPNTSFCFLDIRSPGLGDTAMYLCATSRAGEDTGELFFGEGSRLTVL.

This rearrangement joins TRBV15 to TRBJ1-5; D gene unclear. Trimming pared 6 bases from V and 0 bases from J, leaving 15 bases between. CDR1 and CDR2 (germline): LNHNV, YYDKDF (reference sequence). CDR3 length: 16 amino acids. The CDR3 sequence is CATSSASSDSNQPQHF. In nucleotides, the CDR3 is TGTGCCACCAGTAGTGCCTCGAGCGATAGCAATCAGCCCCAGCATTTT.

This clone has only a few counts. The chain couples TRBV7-9 to TRBJ2-7; 9 nucleotides line up with TRBD1. This CDR3 contains 15 residues. From germline, CDR1 is SEHNR and CDR2 FQNEAQ (reference sequence). The V gene end was trimmed by 5 bases and the J gene end by 4 bases; junction bases not matched to a gene: 9. The CDR3 loop is CASSQADRGRYEQYF. CDR3 nucleotide sequence: TGTGCCAGCAGCCAAGCGGACAGGGGTAGATACGAGCAGTACTTC.

The V and J genes are TRBV4-3 and TRBJ1-1; no firm D call. Trimming shortened V by 4 bases and J by 6 bases, and 9 bases separated the two germline ends. Germline CDR1 and CDR2: LGHNA and YSLEER. The CDR3 totals 12 residues. The CDR3 is CASSPGRAEAFF. DNA for the CDR3: TGCGCCAGCAGCCCCGGGCGGGCTGAAGCTTTCTTT.

This clone was recorded once. The chain joins TRBV5-1 to TRBJ2-5, with 9 bases identical to TRBD1. Germline CDR1 reads SGHRS; CDR2 reads YFSETQ. This CDR3 spans 15 amino acids. With V trimmed by 0 bases and J by 5 bases, 5 bases remained unmatched. CDR3 loop: CASSLGTGAAETQYF. As DNA, the CDR3 is TGCGCCAGCAGCTTGGGGACAGGGGCGGCTGAGACCCAGTACTTC.